The T cell receptor beta chain described here comes from a study of shared clonotypes between healthy human individuals. The study, taken as a whole, reports: Rarefaction curves obtained for sorted subsets showed sequencing incomplete despite large depth. Expectations were that clonotype sharing among donors would be affected by sequencing depth. Relative to clonotypes present in all four donors, those not shared had lower generation probabilities.

In germline, CDR1 is SGHRS, CDR2 YFSETQ. The CDR3 contains 16 residues. V shed 2 bases and J 4 bases; nucleotides not matched to a gene: 7. Some clones are missing from TCRdb's copy, which holds only in-frame ones; the method was immunoSEQ multiplex PCR. The repertoire consists of about 1.1 million clones, with approximately 77% occurring once and the leading ten covering roughly 0.9%. With regard to this clone: The antigen is not known.

This receptor was identified in a young man in good health. Some clones in this sample may be carry-over from other donors' samples. J is TRBJ2-1 and V is TRBV5-1; the match to TRBD2 covers 9 bases. The sequenced sample was memory CD4+ T cells from PBMCs. The subset denotes: CD45RA-negative fraction. The CDR3 coding sequence is TGCGCCAGCAGCTTAGATAAGCGGGAGGCGTACAATGAGCAGTTCTTC. It specifies CASSLDKREAYNEQFF. Supplemented by reference TRBV5-1 and TRBJ2-1, the full variable domain reads KAGVTQTPRYLIKTRGQQVTLSCSPISGHRSVSWYQQTPGQGLQFLFEYFSETQRNKGNFPGRFSGRQFSNSRSEMNVSTLELGDSALYLCASSLDKREAYNEQFFGPGTRLTVL.